This is a list of T cell receptor beta chains from one sample in a study of cytotoxic CD8 clonotypes in ibrutinib-treated CLL. Assay: immunoSEQ multiplex PCR; the TCRdb copy retains only in-frame clones and omits some. The sample yields about 24,000 clones, under 85% seen once. This sample comprised PBMCs, obtained before ibrutinib treatment. Every receptor here comes from a human donor with chronic lymphocytic leukemia. CDR3s include the opening cysteine and the closing phenylalanine or tryptophan. A D gene is named only where the DNA matches it firmly. Expanded clones are given a class, and other clones once, few, many or no size at all.

clone_size	j_call	v_call	d_call	cdr3_nt	cdr3_aa
few	TRBJ1-1	TRBV12-5	NA	TGTGCTAGTGGTACGGACACCCAGAACACTGAAGCTTTCTTT	CASGTDTQNTEAFF
NA	TRBJ1-1	TRBV10-3	TRBD1	TGTGCCATCACAACCGGGACAGAGAACACTGAAGCTTTCTTT	CAITTGTENTEAFF
NA	TRBJ2-3	TRBV7-9	NA	TGTGCCAGCAGCCAGAGGGCCGGGTCAGATACGCAGTATTTT	CASSQRAGSDTQYF
NA	TRBJ2-1	TRBV13	TRBD2	TGTGCCAGCAGCCACCGACTAGCGGGAGCAGTAGATGAGCAGTTCTTC	CASSHRLAGAVDEQFF
NA	TRBJ1-2	TRBV27	NA	TGTGCCAGCAGTGCAACACCCCTATATGGCTACACCTTC	CASSATPLYGYTF
NA	TRBJ1-1	TRBV27	TRBD1	TGTGCCAGCAGTCCTATAGCCGGGACAGGGTTCACTGAAGCTTTCTTT	CASSPIAGTGFTEAFF
NA	TRBJ2-3	TRBV7-2	NA	TGTGCCAGCAGCTCCTTGCGAGAGGCCTTATCACAGTATTTT	CASSSLREALSQYF
NA	TRBJ2-7	TRBV5-4	NA	TGTGCCAGCAGCTTGAAGACACCCTCCTACGAGCAGTACTTC	CASSLKTPSYEQYF
NA	TRBJ2-7	TRBV11-2	TRBD2	TGTGCCAGCAGCCGGGTCGGGCAGCGGGACTCCTACGAGCAGTACTTC	CASSRVGQRDSYEQYF
NA	TRBJ1-2	TRBV10-3	TRBD1	TGTGCCACCGCCGACCTCTTACCAGGGGGAAGGAATCTTGGCTACACCTTC	CATADLLPGGRNLGYTF
NA	TRBJ1-1	TRBV30	TRBD1	TGTGCCTGGACAGGGGGCCGAACTGAAGCTTTCTTT	CAWTGGRTEAFF
NA	TRBJ2-7	TRBV15	NA	TGTGCCACCAGCAGAGATGTGGGGATCTACGAGCAGTACTTC	CATSRDVGIYEQYF
NA	TRBJ2-5	TRBV28	TRBD1	TGTGCCAGCAGCTCCCGGACAGGGGGGGAGGAGACCCAGTACTTC	CASSSRTGGEETQYF
NA	TRBJ2-6	TRBV19	NA	TGTGCCAGTAGTCCTCTTCGGGACGGATCTTCTGGGGCCAACGTCCTGACTTTC	CASSPLRDGSSGANVLTF
NA	TRBJ2-7	TRBV7-2	TRBD1	TGTGCCAGCAGCCTATCTTATGACAGGGGCTCCTACGAGCAGTACTTC	CASSLSYDRGSYEQYF
once	TRBJ1-1	TRBV2	TRBD1	TGTGCCAGCAGCCAGGGGGAGAACACTGAAGCTTTCTTT	CASSQGENTEAFF
NA	TRBJ1-5	TRBV18	NA	TGTGCCAGCTCACCACGGGAAGATCAGCCCCAGCATTTT	CASSPREDQPQHF
few	TRBJ1-3	TRBV27	NA	TGTGCCAGCAGTTGCCCTCCAGGGGGAAACACCATATATTTT	CASSCPPGGNTIYF
NA	TRBJ1-3	TRBV9	NA	TGTGCCAGCAGCACCTCTCTGACAGGTCCCCCAAACACCATATATTTT	CASSTSLTGPPNTIYF
once	TRBJ1-1	TRBV6-6	NA	TGTGCCAGCAGTTACTTCTCAGACAACACTGAAGCTTTCTTT	CASSYFSDNTEAFF
NA	TRBJ2-5	TRBV11-2	NA	TGTGCCAGCAGCCCCACAGCGGGAGAGACCCAGTACTTC	CASSPTAGETQYF
few	TRBJ1-5	TRBV6-1	TRBD1	TGTGCCAGCAATGACAGGGGTCGCAATCAGCCCCAGCATTTT	CASNDRGRNQPQHF
once	TRBJ2-1	TRBV11-3	TRBD2	TGTGCCAGCAGCTTAACTAGCGGCTACAATGAGCAGTTCTTC	CASSLTSGYNEQFF
NA	TRBJ2-1	TRBV11-3	NA	TGTGCCAGCAGCTTACAGGGGGCAAGCGGGGTATCCAATGAGCAGTTCTTC	CASSLQGASGVSNEQFF
NA	TRBJ1-2	TRBV20-1	NA	TGCAGTGCTAGAGTTGGGTATGGCTACACCTTC	CSARVGYGYTF
NA	TRBJ1-6	TRBV5-4	NA	TGTGCCAGCAAAGAGACTTGGGACCTCAATTCACCCCTCCACTTT	CASKETWDLNSPLHF
NA	TRBJ2-5	TRBV19	TRBD1	TGTGCCAGTAGTCCCCGGGACAGGGGGCGAGAGGCGGAGACCCAGTACTTC	CASSPRDRGREAETQYF
few	TRBJ2-2	TRBV6-1	TRBD1	TGTGCCAGCAGATTACAGGGGAGGAACACCGGGGAGCTGTTTTTT	CASRLQGRNTGELFF
few	TRBJ2-7	TRBV6-6	NA	TGTGCCAGCAGTTCCCGCACGCGGAGGCGCTCCTACGAGCAGTACTTC	CASSSRTRRRSYEQYF
NA	TRBJ2-1	TRBV5-1	NA	TGCGCCAGCAGTCGACTAGACAATGAGCAGTTCTTC	CASSRLDNEQFF
NA	TRBJ2-3	TRBV6-1	NA	TGTGCCAGCACCTTACTCAGCACAGATACGCAGTATTTT	CASTLLSTDTQYF
NA	TRBJ2-2	TRBV10-1	TRBD2	TGCGCCAGCAGCCTGACTAGCGGGAACACCGGGGAGCTGTTTTTT	CASSLTSGNTGELFF
NA	TRBJ1-2	TRBV5-1	NA	TGCGCCAGCAGCGTACAGGGCGCGGTGGATGCCGGGGATGGCTACACCTTC	CASSVQGAVDAGDGYTF
NA	TRBJ1-2	TRBV6-1	NA	TGCGCCAGCAGTGAAAGGACACCTAGCTATGGCTACACCTTC	CASSERTPSYGYTF